This T cell receptor beta chain was recovered during a study of blood T cell repertoires in COVID-19. Germline V CDR1 and CDR2: MNHEY, SMNVEV (reference sequence). Unmatched junction bases numbered 20, after V lost 6 bases and J lost 5 bases. The CDR3 is made up of 19 amino acids. Measured with immunoSEQ multiplex PCR; TCRdb has only the in-frame clones, and not every one. The sample holds 150,000 to 190,000 clones, 80% seen once. V is TRBV27 and J is TRBJ2-7, with 12 nucleotides matching TRBD2. The material sequenced was peripheral blood. This clonotype was sampled from a man in his sixties with acute or convalescent COVID-19. In DNA, the CDR3 is TGTGCCAGCAGCTCTTCCACCCACCGGGGACTAGCGGGCCCGGACGAGCAGTACTTC. It specifies CASSSSTHRGLAGPDEQYF.